This TCR beta chain was observed in a study of siplizumab effects on memory and regulatory T cells. The sample holds one count of this clone. Its antigen is not known. The germline gives CDR1 LGHNA, CDR2 YSLEER. V dropped 0 bases and J dropped 6 bases, with 6 bases sitting between them. The CDR3 extends over 12 amino acids. Regarding the study as a whole: Confirmation was lacking for the suppressive function of proliferating Tregs derived from siplizumab cultures. Assignment of a naive or memory phenotype failed for roughly 75-97% of the proliferating CD4+ or CD8+ clones. Unstimulated naive T cells seemed to show more diversity than memory cells did, and they also seemed to be among the major contributors to the alloresponse.

Measured with immunoSEQ multiplex PCR; TCRdb has only the in-frame clones, and not every one. Of 85,000 to 90,000 clones listed, more than 80% are singletons. This clonotype was obtained from a human donor in good health. This chain joins TRBV4-3 and TRBJ2-7; D is uncertain. The sample taken for sequencing was CD4+ T cells sorted from blood. The CDR3 DNA is TGCGCCAGCAGCCAAGATCGAACCGAGCAGTACTTC. Translated: CASSQDRTEQYF.